Listed below are T cell receptor beta chains from one sample, sequenced in a study of shared clonotypes between healthy human individuals. Some clones are missing from TCRdb's copy, which holds only in-frame ones; the method was immunoSEQ multiplex PCR. The sample contains about 2.1 million clones, around 93% of which appear only once. The sequenced material came from naive CD8+ T cells from PBMCs. The source of these receptors is a man younger than 35 in good health. Some clones in this sample may be carry-over from other donors' samples. CDR3s include the opening cysteine and the closing phenylalanine or tryptophan. A D gene is named only where the DNA matches it firmly. For some rows the clone size is stated as once, few or many, or as a class when expanded; others skip it.

J | D | length | size | V | CDR3 | DNA
TRBJ1-4 | NA | 20 | NA | TRBV30 | CAWSAYHASPAAPTNEKLFF | TGTGCCTGGAGTGCCTACCACGCGTCGCCTGCGGCCCCAACTAATGAAAAACTGTTTTTT
TRBJ1-1 | NA | 13 | NA | TRBV5-1 | CASSYRQNTEAFF | TGCGCCAGCAGCTATCGACAGAACACTGAAGCTTTCTTT
TRBJ2-7 | TRBD2 | 16 | NA | TRBV7-9 | CASSPKEAGVGHEQYF | TGTGCCAGTTCACCTAAAGAGGCGGGAGTGGGGCACGAGCAGTACTTC
TRBJ1-1 | TRBD1 | 16 | NA | TRBV4-3 | CASSQEWTGSGTEAFF | TGCGCCAGCAGCCAAGAATGGACAGGGAGTGGCACTGAAGCTTTCTTT
TRBJ2-1 | TRBD2 | 15 | NA | TRBV28 | CASSLTSGRYNEQFF | TGTGCCAGCAGTCTCACTAGCGGGAGATACAATGAGCAGTTCTTC
TRBJ2-7 | TRBD2 | 17 | NA | TRBV7-3 | CASSLTGLAGGFYEQYF | TGTGCCAGCAGCTTAACGGGACTAGCGGGAGGGTTCTACGAGCAGTACTTC
TRBJ2-1 | TRBD1 | 16 | NA | TRBV28 | CASSFPLGDRMNEQFF | TGTGCCAGCAGTTTCCCCCTTGGGGACAGGATGAATGAGCAGTTCTTC
TRBJ2-7 | NA | 13 | NA | TRBV5-6 | CASSRDISYEQYF | TGTGCCAGCAGCCGGGACATCTCCTACGAGCAGTACTTC
TRBJ2-7 | NA | 14 | NA | TRBV9 | CASSVAEFAYEQYF | TGTGCCAGCAGCGTAGCGGAGTTCGCCTACGAGCAGTACTTC
TRBJ2-1 | NA | 18 | once | TRBV29-1 | CSARTSLIGRLTYNEQFF | TGCAGCGCGAGAACGTCTCTGATAGGGCGGTTGACCTACAATGAGCAGTTCTTC
TRBJ1-1 | NA | 12 | NA | TRBV7-9 | CASSGTDFLPFF | TGTGCCAGCAGCGGGACGGACTTCCTACCTTTCTTT
TRBJ2-1 | TRBD2 | 16 | NA | TRBV9 | CASSVGTSGRVHEQFF | TGTGCCAGCAGCGTAGGGACTAGCGGGAGGGTCCATGAGCAGTTCTTC
TRBJ1-5 | NA | 13 | NA | TRBV28 | CASSLRGSQPQHF | TGTGCCAGCAGTTTACGGGGGTCCCAGCCCCAGCATTTT
TRBJ2-1 | NA | 11 | NA | TRBV28 | CASSLLNEQFF | TGTGCCAGCAGTTTACTGAATGAGCAGTTCTTC
TRBJ1-1 | NA | 13 | NA | TRBV28 | CASSFVRNTEAFF | TGTGCCAGCAGTTTCGTCAGGAACACTGAAGCTTTCTTT
TRBJ2-2 | TRBD2 | 16 | NA | TRBV5-4 | CASNGGLAANTGELFF | TGTGCCAGCAACGGGGGACTAGCGGCGAACACCGGGGAGCTGTTTTTT
TRBJ2-1 | NA | 15 | NA | TRBV7-3 | CASSSSRGLSNEQFF | TGTGCCAGCAGCTCAAGCAGGGGTCTCAGCAATGAGCAGTTCTTC
TRBJ2-2 | NA | 15 | NA | TRBV7-3 | CASSLTHRDTGELFF | TGTGCCAGCAGCTTAACCCACAGGGACACCGGGGAGCTGTTTTTT
TRBJ2-7 | NA | 12 | NA | TRBV29-1 | CSAAGGSYEQYF | TGCAGCGCCGCAGGGGGGTCCTACGAGCAGTACTTC
TRBJ2-7 | TRBD1 | 14 | NA | TRBV7-8 | CASSTGTGDYEQYF | TGTGCCAGCAGCACAGGGACAGGGGACTACGAGCAGTACTTC
TRBJ1-1 | NA | 14 | NA | TRBV5-6 | CASSPTTGNTEAFF | TGTGCCAGCAGCCCGACAACGGGGAACACTGAAGCTTTCTTT
TRBJ2-7 | TRBD2 | 15 | NA | TRBV6-1 | CASSEKGLAAYEQYF | TGTGCCAGCAGTGAAAAGGGACTAGCGGCCTACGAGCAGTACTTC
TRBJ2-3 | TRBD1 | 14 | once | TRBV27 | CASRDRGRTDTQYF | TGTGCCAGCAGGGACAGGGGGCGAACAGATACGCAGTATTTT
TRBJ2-3 | NA | 16 | once | TRBV11-2 | CASSLKQDSSTDTQYF | TGTGCCAGCAGCTTAAAACAGGACTCTAGCACAGATACGCAGTATTTT
TRBJ2-7 | TRBD1 | 14 | NA | TRBV7-9 | CASSPRDRWYEQYF | TGTGCCAGCAGCCCCCGGGACAGGTGGTACGAGCAGTACTTC
TRBJ1-4 | NA | 12 | few | TRBV2 | CASTEANEKLFF | TGTGCCAGCACAGAGGCTAATGAAAAACTGTTTTTT
TRBJ2-5 | TRBD2 | 16 | NA | TRBV15 | CATSRVITSGRETQYF | TGTGCCACCAGCAGAGTAATCACTAGCGGGAGAGAGACCCAGTACTTC
TRBJ1-4 | NA | 12 | few | TRBV28 | CASSLGPGKLFF | TGTGCCAGCAGTTTGGGCCCGGGGAAACTGTTTTTT
TRBJ1-2 | NA | 14 | NA | TRBV28 | CASSFGRGRYGYTF | TGTGCCAGCAGTTTCGGCAGGGGCCGTTATGGCTACACCTTC
TRBJ2-1 | TRBD1 | 13 | NA | TRBV5-1 | CASSLSGQNEQFF | TGCGCCAGCAGCTTGTCGGGACAGAATGAGCAGTTCTTC
TRBJ2-7 | TRBD1 | 14 | NA | TRBV19 | CASSPGTASYEQYF | TGTGCCAGTAGTCCCGGGACAGCCTCCTACGAGCAGTACTTC
TRBJ2-6 | NA | 17 | NA | TRBV10-3 | CAIRRLDYRSGANVLTF | TGTGCCATCAGGAGGTTGGACTACCGCTCTGGGGCCAACGTCCTGACTTTC
TRBJ2-1 | TRBD2 | 18 | NA | TRBV9 | CASSVVGAGGLGYNEQFF | TGTGCCAGCAGCGTAGTAGGAGCGGGAGGGCTGGGGTACAATGAGCAGTTCTTC
TRBJ2-2 | NA | 12 | NA | TRBV10-2 | CASGVSPGELFF | TGCGCCAGCGGTGTCTCCCCCGGGGAGCTGTTTTTT
TRBJ2-7 | NA | 12 | NA | TRBV11-2 | CASSLDSYEQYF | TGTGCCAGCAGCTTAGACTCCTACGAGCAGTACTTC
TRBJ1-1 | NA | 14 | NA | TRBV7-9 | CASSLPHPNTEAFF | TGTGCCAGCAGCTTACCTCACCCGAACACTGAAGCTTTCTTT
TRBJ2-7 | TRBD1 | 15 | NA | TRBV5-1 | CASSQDRGPTYEQYF | TGCGCCAGCAGCCAAGACAGGGGCCCTACCTACGAGCAGTACTTC
TRBJ1-2 | TRBD1 | 16 | NA | TRBV9 | CASSGGQVRGFDGYTF | TGTGCCAGCAGCGGGGGACAGGTGAGGGGTTTCGATGGCTACACCTTC
TRBJ2-5 | NA | 13 | NA | TRBV7-2 | CASSPLTRETQYF | TGTGCCAGCAGCCCCCTCACCCGCGAGACCCAGTACTTC
TRBJ1-1 | TRBD1 | 14 | NA | TRBV10-3 | CAISWDRLNTEAFF | TGTGCCATCAGTTGGGACAGATTGAACACTGAAGCTTTCTTT
TRBJ1-2 | TRBD1 | 15 | NA | TRBV9 | CASRGDSQRGYGYTF | TGTGCCAGCAGGGGGGACAGTCAGAGGGGCTATGGCTACACCTTC
TRBJ2-7 | NA | 15 | NA | TRBV19 | CASSIVGGPTYEQYF | TGTGCCAGTAGTATAGTAGGGGGTCCCACCTACGAGCAGTACTTC
TRBJ2-2 | TRBD1 | 16 | NA | TRBV11-2 | CASSLGRGPVAGELFF | TGTGCCAGCAGCTTAGGCAGGGGGCCCGTGGCCGGGGAGCTGTTTTTT
TRBJ1-2 | TRBD1 | 14 | NA | TRBV5-1 | CASSPSTGDYGYTF | TGCGCCAGCAGCCCGTCGACAGGGGACTATGGCTACACCTTC
TRBJ2-3 | TRBD2 | 17 | NA | TRBV7-3 | CASSLTGLAGFTDTQYF | TGTGCCAGCAGCTTAACGGGCCTAGCGGGCTTCACAGATACGCAGTATTTT
TRBJ1-4 | TRBD1 | 16 | once | TRBV5-1 | CASSLDRGATNEKLFF | TGCGCCAGCAGCTTAGACAGGGGCGCAACTAATGAAAAACTGTTTTTT
TRBJ2-5 | TRBD2 | 19 | NA | TRBV18 | CASSPPRISGGTIQETQYF | TGTGCCAGCTCACCACCCAGGATATCGGGAGGGACCATCCAAGAGACCCAGTACTTC
TRBJ2-7 | TRBD1 | 16 | NA | TRBV7-2 | CASSLGWGQGAYEQYF | TGTGCCAGCAGCTTAGGATGGGGACAGGGAGCCTACGAGCAGTACTTC
TRBJ2-7 | NA | 14 | NA | TRBV15 | CATSTTRGPHEQYF | TGTGCCACCAGCACCACCCGGGGGCCACACGAGCAGTACTTC
TRBJ1-5 | TRBD1 | 14 | NA | TRBV7-9 | CASSFGQGAQPQHF | TGTGCCAGCAGCTTTGGACAGGGGGCACAGCCCCAGCATTTT
TRBJ2-7 | NA | 15 | NA | TRBV4-3 | CASSQDPDSYYEQYF | TGCGCCAGCAGCCAAGATCCGGACAGCTACTACGAGCAGTACTTC
TRBJ1-4 | NA | 12 | few | TRBV19 | CASSQEWEKLFF | TGTGCCAGTAGTCAGGAGTGGGAAAAACTGTTTTTT
TRBJ1-3 | NA | 11 | NA | TRBV18 | CASSTGNTIYF | TGTGCCAGCTCAACAGGAAACACCATATATTTT
TRBJ2-1 | TRBD2 | 17 | NA | TRBV10-3 | CAISEFPSGSSYNEQFF | TGTGCCATCAGTGAGTTCCCTAGCGGGAGCTCCTACAATGAGCAGTTCTTC